The 5 T cell receptor beta chains below were found in one sample sequenced in a study of OX40 agonist ivuxolimab in advanced cancers. Repertoires were generated with immunoSEQ multiplex PCR, while TCRdb's copy carries only in-frame clones and drops some. The table records tens of thousands of clones, approximately 91% of them present only once. The sample was CD4+ or CD8+ T cells sorted from blood, taken in a trial of the OX40 agonist ivuxolimab. All receptors come from an adult with an advanced solid tumor such as melanoma, head and neck, liver or kidney cancer.

The V call is TRBV19, the J call TRBJ1-5; D not certain. Deletions cut 7 bases from V and 0 bases from J, with 13 bases between. Germline CDR1 reads LNHDA; CDR2 reads SQIVND (reference sequence). The CDR3 has 15 residues. The CDR3 loop is CASTNWVNSNQPQHF. CDR3 nucleotide sequence: TGTGCCAGTACCAACTGGGTGAATAGCAATCAGCCCCAGCATTTT.

The chain combines TRBV5-1 with TRBJ1-2; 8 bases map to TRBD1. The CDR3 runs to 17 residues. V was clipped by 3 bases and J by 4 bases; unmatched bases: 14. CDR1 and CDR2 from the germline V gene are SGHRS and YFSETQ. CDR3 sequence (DNA): TGCGCCAGCAGCTCTCGGACAGGGCCCACCCGATCCTATGGCTACACCTTC. Encoded protein: CASSSRTGPTRSYGYTF.

The V and J genes are TRBV28 and TRBJ2-5; 7 bases are shared with TRBD1. This CDR3 has 14 residues. Germline CDR1 reads MDHEN; CDR2 reads SYDVKM. V gave up 2 bases and J gave up 3 bases; unmatched junction bases: 3. The CDR3 DNA is TGTGCCAGCAGTTTACTTACAGGGGAAGAGACCCAGTACTTC. Translation: CASSLLTGEETQYF. The variable domain in full, completed from reference TRBV28 and TRBJ2-5, reads DVKVTQSSRYLVKRTGEKVFLECVQDMDHENMFWYRQDPGLGLRLIYFSYDVKMKEKGDIPEGYSVSREKKERFSLILESASTNQTSMYLCASSLLTGEETQYFGPGTRLLVL.

J is TRBJ1-4 and V is TRBV28; D might be TRBD1 (5 bases). Germline CDR1 MDHEN, CDR2 SYDVKM. The CDR3 is 16 amino acids. V lost 1 base, J lost 7 bases, and 16 bases lay in between. This CDR3 is CASSLLGDLTGEKLFF. CDR3 nucleotide sequence: TGTGCCAGCAGTTTATTGGGGGACCTAACGGGTGAAAAACTGTTTTTT.

This chain connects TRBV10-1 to TRBJ2-3; 9 bases are shared with TRBD1. CDR3 size: 13 residues. The junction had 1 base not matched to a gene; V was cut back by 5 bases and J by 4 bases. Germline V CDR1 and CDR2: WNHNN, SYGVQD (reference sequence). The CDR3 here is CASSRTGADTQYF. CDR3 bases: TGCGCCAGCAGTCGGACAGGGGCAGATACGCAGTATTTT.